This TCR beta chain is from a study of human T cells and chemical hapten exposure. This clonotype occurred many times. The V end lost 8 bases, the J end lost 0 bases, and 11 bases lay between the germline ends. Germline V lookup: CDR1 MGHDK, CDR2 SYGVNS. The CDR3 is 13 amino acids. Time point of the sample: patch test 1, 2 weeks after DPC sensitization. Treatment defined: therapeutic diphenylcyclopropenone sensitization with weekly scalp DPC. TCRdb re-analysed the RACE reads in MiXCR, keeping a single row per CDR3 protein. Of under 85,000 distinct CDR3 sequences listed, 10% are singletons. Sample: whole blood, taken in connection with sensitization to the hapten diphenylcyclopropenone (DPC). The gene calls are TRBV25-1 and TRBJ2-7, with D maybe TRBD1 (6 bases). This sequence originates from a woman in her forties or fifties with alopecia areata. Some clones in this sample may be carry-over from other donors' samples. In DNA, the CDR3 is TGTGCCAGCTCTCGACAGGCCTCCTACGAGCAGTACTTC. The encoded protein is CASSRQASYEQYF.